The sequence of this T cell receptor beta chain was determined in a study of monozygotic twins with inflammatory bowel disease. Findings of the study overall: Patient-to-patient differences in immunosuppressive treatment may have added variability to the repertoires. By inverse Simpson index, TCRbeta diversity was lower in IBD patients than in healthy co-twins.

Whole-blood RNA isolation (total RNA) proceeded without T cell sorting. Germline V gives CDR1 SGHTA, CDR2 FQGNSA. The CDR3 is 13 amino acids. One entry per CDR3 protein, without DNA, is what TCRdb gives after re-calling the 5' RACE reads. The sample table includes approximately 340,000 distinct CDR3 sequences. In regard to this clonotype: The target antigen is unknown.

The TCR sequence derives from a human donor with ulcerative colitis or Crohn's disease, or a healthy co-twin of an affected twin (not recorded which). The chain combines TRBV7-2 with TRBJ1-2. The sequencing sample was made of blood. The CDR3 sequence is CASSLAGVYGYTF.